This T cell receptor beta chain was sequenced during a study of identical twins. General study results and limits: Twin sharing of out-of-frame TCR alpha was underestimated by models in monozygotic pairs. With abundant cord blood beta clonotypes, insertions were fewer; memory repertoires showed no such pattern. There is a chance that invariant MAIT and iNKT cells partially muddied zero-insertion analyses.

On this clonotype: The antigen is undetermined.

One entry per CDR3 protein results from TCRdb running MiXCR on the 5' RACE reads. The data contain 250,000 to 350,000 distinct CDR3 sequences, 6.5% to 9.5% of them seen just once; the ten biggest clones take up over 2%. Trimming shortened V by 3 bases and J by 2 bases, and 11 bases separated the two germline ends. This CDR3 spans 15 amino acids. These data are also associated with another study on yellow fever vaccine responses in identical twins.

What was sequenced was memory (CD45RO+) T cells sorted from blood. This sequence originates from a woman under 30 in good health. The chain has TRBV12-3 or TRBV12-4 and TRBJ2-1, with D perhaps matching TRBD1 (5 bases). CDR3 residues: CASSLMDTAYNEQFF. In DNA form, the CDR3 reads TGTGCCAGCAGTTTGATGGACACAGCCTACAATGAGCAGTTCTTC.